The 18 T cell receptor beta chains in this list originate from one sample, sequenced in a study of T cells expressing NK-cell markers. After re-calling the 5' RACE reads, TCRdb lists one entry per CDR3 protein, DNA absent. The table lists about 460,000 distinct CDR3 sequences. Sequencing was performed on blood T cells: a sorted CD56 or NKG2C T cell subset, CD4+ or CD8+ T cells, or bulk PBMC T cells (not recorded which). All receptors derive from a woman aged 45-59 years in good health.

The gene calls are TRBV7-2 and TRBJ2-1; absent DNA, TCRdb's TRBD2 call cannot be checked. CDR1 and CDR2 (germline): SGHTA, FQGNSA. There are 13 residues in the CDR3. CDR3: CASSSSGSGEQFF.

V gene TRBV9 combines with J gene TRBJ2-7; the D gene TCRdb calls, TRBD2, cannot be checked with no DNA. Germline V CDR1 and CDR2: SGDLS, YYNGEE. This CDR3 is built from 15 residues. CDR3 residues: CASSPSRGRSYEQYF.

This chain's CDR3 is CASSFGQGVGSEQYF. The J gene is TRBJ2-7, the V gene TRBV7-6; TCRdb outputs TRBD1, but without DNA this stays unchecked. Per germline, CDR1 SGHVS and CDR2 FNYEAQ. CDR3 length: 15 amino acids.

The CDR3 here is CASSEAEAGEHEQYF. V gene TRBV6-1 combines with J gene TRBJ2-7; TCRdb designates TRBD2, a call that cannot be tested without DNA. Germline V gene lookup returns CDR1 MNHNS and CDR2 SASEGT. The CDR3 totals 15 residues.

The chain recombines TRBV12-5 with TRBJ2-5. The CDR3 totals 16 residues. Looked up from germline, CDR1 is LGHNT and CDR2 is FRNRAP. The CDR3 protein is CASGLVQPLAGETQYF.

The gene calls are TRBV30 and TRBJ2-2. The CDR3 covers 13 residues. Germline-derived CDR1 and CDR2 are GTSNPN and SVGIG (reference sequence). The CDR3 loop reads CAWSRLRPGELFF.

The CDR3 loop reads CSARGGPSGNTIYF. The chain combines TRBV20-1 with TRBJ1-3; TCRdb lists TRBD1, though no DNA is available to test this call. Germline-derived CDR1 and CDR2 are DFQATT and SNEGSKA (reference sequence). This CDR3 comprises 14 residues.

This chain uses TRBV4-1 with TRBJ2-1; checking the TCRdb D call of TRBD2 is not possible without DNA. The germline CDR1 and CDR2 sequences are MGHRA and YSYEKL. The CDR3 is 17 residues long. Here the CDR3 reads CASSQGLAGGPYNEQFF.

The rearrangement links TRBV27 to TRBJ1-5; no DNA is available, so the TRBD1 call from TCRdb remains unchecked. Germline V gives CDR1 MNHEY, CDR2 SMNVEV (reference sequence). The CDR3 extends over 15 amino acids. The CDR3 reads CASSQSTGPNQPQHF.

The J gene is TRBJ2-1, the V gene TRBV5-1; lacking DNA, the TRBD2 call made by TCRdb goes unchecked. The CDR3 contains 17 residues. CDR1 is SGHRS and CDR2 is YFSETQ in the germline V gene. CDR3 amino acids: CASSFGGLAGDRYEQFF.

The CDR3 is CASSSWTPPGNIQYF. The V call is TRBV6-2 or TRBV6-3, the J call TRBJ2-4; TCRdb proposes TRBD1, but this gene call is untestable without DNA. CDR1 MNHEY and CDR2 SVGEGT come from the germline V gene. The CDR3 runs 15 residues.

The chain uses TRBV20-1 and TRBJ2-5; absent DNA, TCRdb's TRBD2 call cannot be checked. The CDR3 length is 15 residues. Germline values: CDR1 DFQATT, CDR2 SNEGSKA (reference sequence). This chain's CDR3 is CSARDWAGMKETQYF.

The chain couples TRBV29-1 to TRBJ1-2. The V gene's germline CDR1 is SQVTM and CDR2 ANQGSEA. The length of the CDR3 is 12 residues. The chain's CDR3 is CSVVDMNYGYTF.

The rearrangement links TRBV29-1 to TRBJ1-1; the D call of TRBD1 rests on TCRdb alone, since no DNA is present to check it. Germline assignment: CDR1 SQVTM and CDR2 ANQGSEA. The CDR3 runs 15 residues. This CDR3 is CSVRGATGSNTEAFF.

The chain uses TRBV6-6 and TRBJ2-3; TCRdb lists TRBD2, though no DNA is available to test this call. The CDR3 sequence is 15 residues long. The V gene's germline CDR1 is MNHNY and CDR2 SVGAGI (reference sequence). The CDR3 loop is CASSYFSGQTDTQYF.

J is TRBJ1-5 and V is TRBV27; no DNA is available, so the TRBD1 call from TCRdb remains unchecked. The CDR3 covers 16 residues. CDR1 and CDR2 from the germline V gene are MNHEY and SMNVEV (reference sequence). The CDR3 sequence: CASSLSAQGGHQPQHF.

The CDR3 here is CASSSLGTQYNEQFF. The chain joins TRBV7-8 to TRBJ2-1; TCRdb names TRBD1, which stays unverified in the absence of DNA. The V gene's germline CDR1 is SGHVS and CDR2 FQNEAQ. The CDR3 length is 15 residues.

This rearrangement joins TRBV2 to TRBJ1-2. The CDR3 is 13 residues long. In germline, CDR1 is SNHLY, CDR2 FYNNEI. The CDR3 sequence is CASSEARTYGYTF.